The present entry profiles one TCR beta chain with its context. V lost 6 bases and J 4 bases, leaving 9 bases between the germline ends. Germline V lookup: CDR1 MDHEN, CDR2 SYDVKM. This CDR3 contains 13 residues. One entry per CDR3 protein, called by TCRdb with MiXCR from the 5' RACE reads. The repertoire has about 71,000 distinct CDR3 sequences, 9.5% to 15% of them found once; the top ten carry about 2.5%. These data are taken from a study of early T cells in non-severe SARS-CoV-2 infection. The receptor's source is an adult who was a healthcare worker with PCR-confirmed SARS-CoV-2 infection or an uninfected control (not recorded which). The chain joins TRBV28 to TRBJ2-2; D possibly uses TRBD1 or TRBD2 (5 bases each). This specimen was whole blood, taken at baseline. The CDR3, as DNA: TGTGCCAGCAGCCGGGGCGGCACCGGGGAGCTGTTTTTT. This sequence encodes CASSRGGTGELFF. Variable domain in full (rest from reference TRBV28 and TRBJ2-2): DVKVTQSSRYLVKRTGEKVFLECVQDMDHENMFWYRQDPGLGLRLIYFSYDVKMKEKGDIPEGYSVSREKKERFSLILESASTNQTSMYLCASSRGGTGELFFGEGSRLTVL.